Presented here are 14 T cell receptor beta chains from one specimen sequenced in a study of blood T cells in healthy people across ages. Then a second PCR, running roughly 6 to 12 cycles, was carried out with a sample-barcoded 5' primer and a J-beta primer mix. MiXCR, applied by TCRdb to the 5' RACE reads, yields one record per CDR3 protein. The top ten clones hold about 20% of a sample with roughly 800,000 distinct CDR3 sequences, roughly 64% of them seen once. Specimen: blood. The receptors derive from a man aged 30 to 39 in good health.

This clonotype was observed at least ten times. The CDR3 loop reads CASSPSGVLVETQYF. The CDR3, as DNA: TGTGCCAGCAGTCCCTCCGGGGTATTGGTTGAGACCCAGTACTTC. The chain has TRBV27 and TRBJ2-5; perhaps TRBD2 as D (5 bases). V dropped 5 bases and J dropped 5 bases, with 18 bases sitting between them. The CDR3 runs to 15 residues. Germline V gene data show CDR1 as MNHEY and CDR2 as SMNVEV (reference sequence).

The chain links TRBV5-6 to TRBJ2-1; a weak D match, TRBD1 (6 bases). The J call may be incorrect, as the DNA end agrees better with TRBJ2-7. Germline V gene data show CDR1 as SGHDT and CDR2 as YYEEEE. The CDR3 has 17 residues. CDR3 bases: TGTGCCAGCAGCTCCTCGCCGGGACAACTCTCCTACAATGAGCAGTACTTC. Its protein is CASSSSPGQLSYNEQYF.

This clonotype was detected a few times. The V gene is TRBV29-1, the J gene TRBJ1-2; the D gene is possibly TRBD1 (5 bases). In germline, CDR1 is SQVTM, CDR2 ANQGSEA. The germline V and J ends were trimmed by 7 bases and 13 bases, with 22 bases remaining between them. The CDR3 totals 12 residues. This chain's CDR3 is CSAPGPGTGSTF. In DNA, the CDR3 is TGCAGCGCCCCGGGCCCAGGGACCGGCAGCACCTTC.

The table lists this clonotype with a few counts. This chain connects TRBV10-3 to TRBJ2-3; no firm D call. Germline V lookup: CDR1 ENHRY, CDR2 SYGVKD. The CDR3 runs 11 residues. V was trimmed by 2 bases and J by 6 bases, leaving 3 bases between them. CDR3 sequence reads: CAISEGDTQYF. CDR3 in DNA: TGTGCCATCAGTGAGGGGGATACGCAGTATTTT.

The gene calls are TRBV20-1 and TRBJ2-3, with D perhaps assigned TRBD1 or TRBD2 (5 bases each). The CDR3 extends over 15 amino acids. The germline gives CDR1 DFQATT, CDR2 SNEGSKA (reference sequence). Trimming cost V 0 bases and J 0 bases, with 10 bases left between them. CDR3 sequence reads: CSARDLRDSTDTQYF. The CDR3 nucleotides read TGCAGTGCTAGAGATCTACGGGACAGCACAGATACGCAGTATTTT.

The chain uses TRBV7-9 and TRBJ2-6; D remains unclear. Germline CDR1 is SEHNR and CDR2 is FQNEAQ (reference sequence). V gave up 5 bases and J gave up 0 bases, with 8 bases separating them. The CDR3 is 15 residues long. The CDR3 DNA reads TGTGCCAGCAGCCCGGTCCACTCTGGGGCCAACGTCCTGACTTTC. It translates to CASSPVHSGANVLTF.

The CDR3 spells CASSRDWYEQYF. The CDR3 DNA follows: TGTGCCAGCAGCCGCGACTGGTACGAGCAGTACTTC. The chain combines TRBV11-2 with TRBJ2-7; D not certain. CDR1 is SGHAT, CDR2 FQNNGV, per germline. The CDR3 has 12 amino acids. Trimming stripped 5 bases from V and 4 bases from J, with 9 bases between.

This clonotype was seen more than once but under ten times. This clone may be a read error of a much larger clone one base away. J is TRBJ2-5 and V is TRBV20-1; a possible D gene is TRBD1 (5 bases). The end of the DNA is better explained by TRBJ2-7, so the J call may be wrong. The CDR3 is 17 amino acids. The germline V gene encodes CDR1 DFQATT and CDR2 SNEGSKA (reference sequence). CDR3 coding DNA: TGCAGTGCTAGAGATCGGAAAAAGGCCCGAACAGGTTTCGAGCAGTACTTC. Its translation is CSARDRKKARTGFEQYF.

The CDR3 loop is CASRALTGGQETQYF. The CDR3 DNA reads TGTGCCAGTCGCGCCTTGACAGGGGGGCAAGAGACCCAGTACTTC. The J gene is TRBJ2-5, the V gene TRBV7-8, with TRBD1 identical over 9 bases. In germline, CDR1 is SGHVS, CDR2 FQNEAQ. The CDR3 runs to 15 residues. J gave up 2 bases and V 9 bases, and 10 bases lay outside the gene matches.

The chain couples TRBV20-1 to TRBJ2-1; D is uncertain. Germline V gives CDR1 DFQATT, CDR2 SNEGSKA (reference sequence). The ends were cut back, 3 bases at V and 10 bases at J, with 16 bases in the middle. The CDR3 is 13 residues long. This CDR3 is CSARDGLTYEQFF. DNA of the CDR3: TGCAGTGCTAGGGACGGTCTGACCTACGAGCAGTTCTTC.

The chain links TRBV12-3 or TRBV12-4 to TRBJ2-6; D remains unclear. The ends were cut back, 9 bases at V and 0 bases at J, with 12 bases in the middle. The CDR3 is 15 residues long. The CDR3 nucleotides read TGTGCCAGTCGTTCACTCAGCTCTGGGGCCAACGTCCTGACTTTC. It is translated as CASRSLSSGANVLTF.

V and J are TRBV12-3 or TRBV12-4 and TRBJ2-6; D gene ambiguous. V was trimmed by 6 bases and J by 0 bases, leaving 21 bases between them. The CDR3 length is 19 residues. The CDR3 spells CASSYSGLGGLSGANVLTF. CDR3 DNA: TGTGCCAGCAGCTATAGTGGGCTCGGCGGTCTCTCTGGGGCCAACGTCCTGACTTTC.

This clonotype was picked up a small number of times. The chain recombines TRBV6-1 with TRBJ2-1; 7 bases line up with TRBD1. This CDR3 comprises 15 residues. With V trimmed by 8 bases and J by 6 bases, 13 bases remained unmatched. The V gene's germline CDR1 is MNHNS and CDR2 SASEGT. This chain's CDR3 is CASLLQQGSGNEQFF. CDR3 in DNA: TGTGCCAGCTTACTACAACAGGGGAGTGGCAATGAGCAGTTCTTC.

The CDR3 sequence is CSVDTGQGFYGYTF. The CDR3 DNA sequence: TGCAGCGTTGATACGGGACAGGGCTTCTATGGCTACACCTTC. This rearrangement joins TRBV29-1 to TRBJ1-2; TRBD1 matches 9 bases. Germline V lookup: CDR1 SQVTM, CDR2 ANQGSEA. The trim removed 3 bases at V and 4 bases at J, leaving 6 bases unmatched. The CDR3 runs to 14 residues.